This T cell receptor (beta chain) was identified in a study of blood T cell repertoires in COVID-19. Across the whole study: The analysed material was cDNA or gDNA that came from T cells, B-cell-depleted T cells, or PBMCs.

Per the study methods: Amplified reference gene primers provided the basis for estimating nucleated cell counts. TCRdb keeps only in-frame clones here, not all; method: immunoSEQ multiplex PCR. V and J calls and clone size follow that table, whereas D and trimming were derived from the DNA. The data show about 250,000 clones, with about 91% seen just once and under 8% held by the top ten. This CDR3 region has 14 residues. Per the germline V gene, CDR1 is MNHEY and CDR2 is SVGAGI. V dropped 5 bases and J dropped 7; count of bases not matched to a gene: 11. The sequence was collected from a woman younger than 45 with COVID-19, enrolled during active disease. Sequenced material: peripheral blood. The J gene is TRBJ2-7, the V gene TRBV6-5; 7 positions match TRBD1. In DNA, the CDR3 is TGTGCCAGCAGTACCGGGACAGATCCCAGGGAGCAGTACGTC. Amino acids: CASSTGTDPREQYV.